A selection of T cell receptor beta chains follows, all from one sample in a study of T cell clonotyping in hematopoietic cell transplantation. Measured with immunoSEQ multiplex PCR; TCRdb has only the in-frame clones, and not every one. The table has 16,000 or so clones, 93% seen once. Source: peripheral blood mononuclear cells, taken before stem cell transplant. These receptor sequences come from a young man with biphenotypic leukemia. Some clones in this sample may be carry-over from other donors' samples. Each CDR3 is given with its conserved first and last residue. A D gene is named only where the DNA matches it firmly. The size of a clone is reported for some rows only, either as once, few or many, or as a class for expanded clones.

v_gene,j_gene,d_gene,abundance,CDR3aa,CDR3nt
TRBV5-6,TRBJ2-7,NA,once,CASSFGRSTYEQYF,TGTGCCAGCAGCTTTGGTCGGTCAACCTACGAGCAGTACTTC
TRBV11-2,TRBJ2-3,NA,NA,CASSLGQPTDTQYF,TGTGCCAGCAGCCTTGGACAGCCCACAGATACGCAGTATTTT
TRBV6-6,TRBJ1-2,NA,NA,CASSLDQGGYTF,TGTGCCAGCAGCCTTGACCAGGGGGGCTACACCTTC
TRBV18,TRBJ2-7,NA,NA,CASSLSLEQYF,TGTGCCAGCTCACTTTCGCTCGAGCAGTACTTC
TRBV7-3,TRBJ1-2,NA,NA,CASSLDQTGSGGYTF,TGTGCCAGCAGCTTGGATCAGACAGGTTCGGGGGGCTACACCTTC
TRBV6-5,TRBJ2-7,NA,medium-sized,CASSFEGTSAYEQYF,TGTGCCAGCAGTTTCGAGGGAACTTCTGCCTACGAGCAGTACTTC
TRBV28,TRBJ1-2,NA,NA,CASRGGPRYGYTF,TGTGCCAGCAGGGGAGGACCGCGCTATGGCTACACCTTC
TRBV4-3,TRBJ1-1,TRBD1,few,CASSKDRASTEAFF,TGCGCCAGCAGCAAGGACAGGGCCAGCACTGAAGCTTTCTTT
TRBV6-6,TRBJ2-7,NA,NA,CASSSLTADRSEQYF,TGTGCCAGCAGTTCCCTGACAGCGGATCGGTCCGAGCAGTACTTC
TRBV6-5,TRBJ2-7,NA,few,CASSSQGPYEQYF,TGTGCCAGCAGTTCTCAGGGGCCCTACGAGCAGTACTTC
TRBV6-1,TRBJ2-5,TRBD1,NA,CASSDDMGQGQETQYF,TGTGCCAGCAGTGATGACATGGGACAGGGGCAAGAGACCCAGTACTTC
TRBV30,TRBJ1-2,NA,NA,CAWSVQVANYGYTF,TGTGCCTGGAGTGTACAGGTAGCTAACTATGGCTACACCTTC
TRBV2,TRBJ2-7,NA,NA,CASRKDGNYEQYF,TGTGCCAGCAGGAAGGACGGAAACTACGAGCAGTACTTC
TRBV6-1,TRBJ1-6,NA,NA,CASSERQYNSPLHF,TGTGCCAGCAGTGAAAGACAGTATAATTCACCCCTCCACTTT
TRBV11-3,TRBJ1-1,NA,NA,CASSFGPNTEAFF,TGTGCCAGCAGCTTCGGGCCGAACACTGAAGCTTTCTTT
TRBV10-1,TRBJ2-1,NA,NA,CASSSAPTYNEQFF,TGCGCCAGCAGTTCCGCGCCAACTTACAATGAGCAGTTCTTC
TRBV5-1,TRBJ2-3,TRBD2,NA,CASSLARSGADTQYF,TGCGCCAGCAGCTTGGCCCGGAGCGGGGCAGATACGCAGTATTTT
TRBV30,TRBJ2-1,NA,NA,CAWDTGYSYNEQFF,TGTGCCTGGGATACAGGATACTCCTACAATGAGCAGTTCTTC
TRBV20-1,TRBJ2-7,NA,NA,CSVTESYEQYF,TGCAGTGTCACGGAATCCTACGAGCAGTACTTC
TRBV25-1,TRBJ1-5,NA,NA,CASSELGDNQPQHF,TGTGCCAGCAGTGAATTGGGGGATAATCAGCCCCAGCATTTT
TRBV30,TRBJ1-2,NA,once,CASRDTGSYGYTF,TGTGCCTCGAGGGACACGGGGAGCTATGGCTACACCTTC
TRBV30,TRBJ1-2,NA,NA,CAWSLGADWGYTF,TGTGCCTGGAGCCTGGGGGCAGATTGGGGCTACACCTTC
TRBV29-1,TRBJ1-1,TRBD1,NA,CSVALGQVNTEAFF,TGCAGCGTTGCCTTGGGACAGGTGAACACTGAAGCTTTCTTT
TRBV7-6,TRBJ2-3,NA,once,CASSLLRGGDTQYF,TGTGCCAGCAGCTTACTACGCGGTGGAGATACGCAGTATTTT
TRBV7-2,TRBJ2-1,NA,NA,CASKFLSASGEQFF,TGTGCCAGCAAGTTTCTTAGCGCTTCGGGGGAGCAGTTCTTC
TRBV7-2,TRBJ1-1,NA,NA,CASSSRRTGEIDEAFF,TGTGCCAGCAGCTCGCGACGAACCGGGGAGATAGATGAAGCTTTCTTT
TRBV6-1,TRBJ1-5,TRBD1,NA,CASSEKGWGTGLNQPQHF,TGTGCCAGCAGTGAAAAGGGGTGGGGGACAGGTCTCAATCAGCCCCAGCATTTT
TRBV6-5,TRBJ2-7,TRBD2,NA,CASSYSGGAPFEQYF,TGTGCCAGCAGTTACTCCGGGGGGGCCCCCTTTGAGCAGTACTTC
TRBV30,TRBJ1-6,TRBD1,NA,CAWSSTGGNSPLHF,TGTGCCTGGAGTTCCACAGGGGGTAATTCACCCCTCCACTTT
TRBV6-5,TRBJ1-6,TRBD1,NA,CASSYLGQWNSPLHF,TGTGCCAGCAGTTACTTGGGACAGTGGAATTCACCCCTCCACTTT
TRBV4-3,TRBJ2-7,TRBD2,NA,CASSQEAFTSGVHGEQYF,TGCGCCAGCAGCCAAGAGGCTTTTACTAGCGGGGTCCACGGCGAGCAGTACTTC
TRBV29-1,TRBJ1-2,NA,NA,CSVVLAGAGDYGYTF,TGCAGCGTTGTTTTAGCAGGGGCGGGTGACTATGGCTACACCTTC
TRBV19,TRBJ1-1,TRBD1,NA,CASSYDRVGTEAFF,TGTGCCAGTAGTTACGACAGGGTGGGAACTGAAGCTTTCTTT
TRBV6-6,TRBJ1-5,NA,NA,CASSYSIRVGQPQHF,TGTGCCAGCAGTTACTCGATCAGGGTCGGGCAGCCCCAGCATTTT
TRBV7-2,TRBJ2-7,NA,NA,CASSPRERISYEQYF,TGTGCCAGCAGCCCCCGGGAACGGATCTCCTACGAGCAGTACTTC
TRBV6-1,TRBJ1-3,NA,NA,CASSEEGWDTIYF,TGTGCCAGCAGTGAGGAGGGCTGGGACACCATATATTTT
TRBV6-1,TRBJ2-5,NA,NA,CASSTADRSETQYF,TGTGCCAGCAGCACAGCCGACAGGTCTGAGACCCAGTACTTC
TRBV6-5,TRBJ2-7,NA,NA,CASRGDTPYEQYF,TGTGCCAGCAGGGGAGACACGCCCTACGAGCAGTACTTC
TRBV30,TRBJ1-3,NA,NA,CAWSVLVGSNGNTIYF,TGTGCCTGGAGTGTACTAGTCGGCAGCAATGGAAACACCATATATTTT